This T cell receptor (beta chain) was identified in a study of shared clonotypes between healthy human individuals. Study outcomes and limitations: Even with large depth, rarefaction showed that sorted-subset sequencing was incomplete. Sequencing depth was a factor that was expected to affect clonotype sharing among donors. Lower generation probabilities were found for non-shared clonotypes than for those shared by all four donors.

The CDR3 covers 15 residues. Germline trimming cut 3 bases from V and 6 bases from J; bases unmatched to any gene: 10. CDR1 is LGHNT, CDR2 FRNRAP, per germline. Regarding this clone: The antigen is unknown.

Libraries were prepared by immunoSEQ multiplex PCR; TCRdb keeps only in-frame clonotypes and omits some of them. This sample has some 580,000 clones; roughly 98% occur once, and the top ten carry approximately 0.33%. CD45RO-negative CD8 cells positively selected for CCR7 made up the naive population, which excluded terminally differentiated effector memory CD45RA+ cells. V usage is TRBV12-5 and J usage is TRBJ1-1; 7 nucleotides agree with TRBD1. Sequencing input: naive CD8+ T cells sorted from blood. The clonotype originates from a man aged 25 to 40 in good health. The DNA for the CDR3 is TGTGCTAGTGGTTTAGACCTACAGGGGAATTCTGAAGCTTTCTTT. This gives the protein CASGLDLQGNSEAFF.